This TCR beta chain was recorded in a study of blood T cell repertoires in COVID-19. Per germline, CDR1 MNHEY and CDR2 SVGAGI. Trimming removed 7 bases from V and 1 base from J, with 14 bases in between. The CDR3 consists of 15 residues. The table lists this clone with a count of one. The data were produced by immunoSEQ multiplex PCR, yet TCRdb's version contains in-frame clones alone and is incomplete. The table includes approximately 270,000 clones, approximately 86% detected once. The sequenced sample consisted of peripheral blood. The V gene is TRBV6-5, the J gene TRBJ1-5; D might be TRBD1 (6 bases). This receptor was obtained from a human donor with COVID-19, enrolled during active disease. The donor label of this sample is uncertain. The CDR3 bases are TGTGCCAGCATTATAACCGGGACAAGCAATCAGCCCCAGCATTTT. Encoded protein: CASIITGTSNQPQHF.